The entry below gives a single T cell receptor (beta chain) sequence along with its context. This entry comes from a study of blood T cell repertoires in COVID-19. Across the study: COVID-19 samples collected from the United States, Italy and Spain covered acute and convalescent phases.

Germline CDR1 reads LNHDA; CDR2 reads SQIVND (reference sequence). The CDR3 spans 15 residues. Trimming removed 10 bases at V and 2 bases at J, with 20 bases between. Authors' analysis steps: Reference gene primer amplification in the assay estimated nucleated cell counts. Here immunoSEQ multiplex PCR was the method, and the copy in TCRdb shows in-frame clones only, minus some. That table furnishes V, J and clone size, whereas the DNA furnished D and trimming. The table shows 200,000 to 250,000 clones, with around 82% occurring only once. The sample comprised peripheral blood. This chain joins TRBV19 and TRBJ1-1, with a tentative D call TRBD1 (5 bases). The receptor was isolated from a woman aged 80 or older with acute or convalescent COVID-19. This chain's CDR3 is CAIRPGGGPNTEAFF. CDR3 coding DNA: TGTGCCATCCGCCCGGGGGGGGGTCCCAACACTGAAGCTTTCTTT.